The entry that follows covers one T cell receptor beta chain sequence. TCRdb's copy holds only in-frame clones and misses some; the assay was immunoSEQ multiplex PCR. The sample carries about 7,300 clones, 75% to 80% recorded once. These data belong to a study of OX40 agonist ivuxolimab in advanced cancers. Looking at the study overall: Patients assigned to dose escalation were diagnosed with hepatocellular carcinoma, melanoma, renal cell or head and neck cancer. Eligibility rules accepted prior anti-PD-1, anti-PD-L1 or anti-CTLA-4 therapy, and around 43% had some. Participants averaged 60 years of age (range about 23 to 80) and were about 85% male.

Losses at the gene ends were 3 bases for V and 5 bases for J; bases not matched to a gene: 11. This CDR3 has 16 amino acids. The germline V gene encodes CDR1 SNHLY and CDR2 FYNNEI. The TCR sequence derives from an adult with an advanced solid tumor such as melanoma, head and neck, liver or kidney cancer. The chain couples TRBV2 to TRBJ2-5, with 8 bases that match TRBD2. The material sequenced was CD4+ or CD8+ T cells sorted from blood, taken in a trial of the OX40 agonist ivuxolimab. Written as DNA, the CDR3 is TGTGCCAGCAGTGATGAGCGGGGGCCATCCTACGAGACCCAGTACTTC. It is translated as CASSDERGPSYETQYF. The variable domain in full, completed from reference TRBV2 and TRBJ2-5, reads EPEVTQTPSHQVTQMGQEVILRCVPISNHLYFYWYRQILGQKVEFLVSFYNNEISEKSEIFDDQFSVERPDGSNFTLKIRSTKLEDSAMYFCASSDERGPSYETQYFGPGTRLLVL.